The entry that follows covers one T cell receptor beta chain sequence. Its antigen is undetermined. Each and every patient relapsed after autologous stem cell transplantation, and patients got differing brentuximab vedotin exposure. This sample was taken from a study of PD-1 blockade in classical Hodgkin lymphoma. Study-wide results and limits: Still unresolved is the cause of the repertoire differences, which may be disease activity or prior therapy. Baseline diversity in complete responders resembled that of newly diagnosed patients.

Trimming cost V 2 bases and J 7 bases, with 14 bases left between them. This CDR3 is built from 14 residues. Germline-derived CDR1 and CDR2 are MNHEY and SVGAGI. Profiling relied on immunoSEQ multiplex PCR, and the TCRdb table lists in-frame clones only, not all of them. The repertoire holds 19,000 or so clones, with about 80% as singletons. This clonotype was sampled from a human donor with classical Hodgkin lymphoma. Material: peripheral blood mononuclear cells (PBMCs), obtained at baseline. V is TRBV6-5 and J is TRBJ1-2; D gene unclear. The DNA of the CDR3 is TGTGCCAGCAGTTACGCCTCGACCGCACCTGGCTACACCTTC. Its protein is CASSYASTAPGYTF.